This note documents a single T cell receptor (beta chain) sequence. The sample originates from a study of blood T cell repertoires in COVID-19. Study-wide context: T cells, B-cell-depleted T cells, or PBMCs provided the cDNA or gDNA that served as material.

This CDR3 is 15 amino acids long. Between the trimmed V and J ends, which lost 6 bases and 1 base, there was a span of 17 bases. Germline-derived CDR1 and CDR2 are SGHRS and YFSETQ. TCRdb keeps only in-frame clones here, not all; method: immunoSEQ multiplex PCR. The sample comprises fewer than 60,000 clones, over 75% of which are singletons, and about 27% rests with the top ten. The clonotype was recovered from a woman of 80 years or more with COVID-19, enrolled during active disease. The J gene is TRBJ2-7, the V gene TRBV5-1; no reliable D call. Sequenced material: peripheral blood. CDR3 in DNA: TGCGCCAGCAACCCGGGTCGTGCCCAATCCTACGAGCAGTACTTC. It encodes CASNPGRAQSYEQYF.